This T cell receptor (beta chain) was identified in a study of blood T cell repertoires in COVID-19. The CDR3 consists of 15 residues. After removal of 6 bases from V and 0 bases from J, the junction contained 7 bases not matched to a gene. The V gene's germline CDR1 is LNHDA and CDR2 SQIVND (reference sequence). Sequenced by immunoSEQ multiplex PCR; TCRdb stores in-frame clones only, minus some. The sample has approximately 320,000 clones, nearly 90% seen once; the top ten hold over 8.5%. The chain uses TRBV19 and TRBJ1-1, with 7 positions matching TRBD1. This sequence was found in a woman aged 30 to 39 with COVID-19, enrolled during active disease. Sample: peripheral blood. CDR3 DNA sequence: TGTGCCAGTAGCGGGGAGACAGGGCTGAACACTGAAGCTTTCTTT. Protein product: CASSGETGLNTEAFF.